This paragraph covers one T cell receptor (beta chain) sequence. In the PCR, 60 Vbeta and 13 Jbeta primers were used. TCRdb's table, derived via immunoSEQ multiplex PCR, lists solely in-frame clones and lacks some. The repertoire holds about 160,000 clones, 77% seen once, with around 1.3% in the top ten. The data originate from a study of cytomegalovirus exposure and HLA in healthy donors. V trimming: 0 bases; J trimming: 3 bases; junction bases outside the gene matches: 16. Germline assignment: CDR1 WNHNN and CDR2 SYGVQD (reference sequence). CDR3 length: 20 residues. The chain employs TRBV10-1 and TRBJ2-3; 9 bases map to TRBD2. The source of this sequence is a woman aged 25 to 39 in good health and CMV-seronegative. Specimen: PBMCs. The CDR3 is CASSESRLAAYPNETDTQYF. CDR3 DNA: TGCGCCAGCAGTGAGTCGAGACTAGCGGCGTACCCAAATGAGACAGATACGCAGTATTTT.